These T cell receptor beta chains were read from a single sample in a study of T-cell reconstitution after alpha-beta-depleted transplantation in children. TCRdb re-analysed the PCR reads in MiXCR, keeping a single row per CDR3 protein. The data hold under 60,000 distinct CDR3 sequences, with less than 6% observed a single time. The material sequenced was PBMCs, mostly from graft donor cells, taken 60 days after TCRalphabeta/CD19-depleted stem cell transplant. The source of these receptors is a female patient aged 2-15 years who had a stem cell transplant for aplastic anemia, so the T cells may come from the graft donor. Each CDR3 is given with its conserved first and last residue. Each record gives: D gene, J gene, V gene, clone size, CDR3 protein, CDR3 DNA. A D gene is named only where the DNA matches it firmly. The size entry is marked missing in some rows and otherwise reads once, few, many or a size class.

d_call: NA
j_call: TRBJ2-5
v_call: TRBV20-1
clone_size: many
cdr3_aa: CSADYRETQYF
cdr3_nt: TGCAGTGCTGACTACAGGGAGACCCAGTACTTC

d_call: NA
j_call: TRBJ2-1
v_call: TRBV30
clone_size: few
cdr3_aa: CAWSVPGRDEQFF
cdr3_nt: TGTGCCTGGAGTGTACCGGGGCGCGATGAGCAGTTCTTC

d_call: TRBD1
j_call: TRBJ1-6
v_call: TRBV7-6
clone_size: NA
cdr3_aa: CASSLRGTGDSPLHF
cdr3_nt: TGTGCCAGCAGCTTAAGGGGGACAGGGGATTCACCCCTCCACTTT

d_call: TRBD2
j_call: TRBJ2-1
v_call: TRBV28
clone_size: many
cdr3_aa: CASSPPRGGGYNEQFF
cdr3_nt: TGTGCCAGCAGTCCCCCCAGGGGCGGGGGGTACAATGAGCAGTTCTTC

d_call: NA
j_call: TRBJ2-7
v_call: TRBV18
clone_size: many
cdr3_aa: CASSPVLQSEQYF
cdr3_nt: TGTGCCAGCTCACCAGTATTACAGTCCGAGCAGTACTTC

d_call: TRBD2
j_call: TRBJ2-3
v_call: TRBV7-6
clone_size: NA
cdr3_aa: CASSLAYGGAWDTQYF
cdr3_nt: TGTGCCAGCAGCTTAGCGTACGGGGGGGCCTGGGATACGCAGTATTTT

d_call: TRBD1
j_call: TRBJ2-6
v_call: TRBV28
clone_size: many
cdr3_aa: CASREQGAGANVLTF
cdr3_nt: TGTGCCAGCAGGGAACAGGGGGCTGGGGCCAACGTCCTGACTTTC

d_call: TRBD1
j_call: TRBJ2-2
v_call: TRBV5-1
clone_size: NA
cdr3_aa: CASRDRNTGELFF
cdr3_nt: TGCGCCAGCCGGGACAGGAACACCGGGGAGCTGTTTTTT

d_call: NA
j_call: TRBJ2-3
v_call: TRBV6-5
clone_size: many
cdr3_aa: CASSLYGTTDTQYF
cdr3_nt: TGTGCCAGCAGTTTATACGGGACAACAGATACGCAGTATTTT

d_call: NA
j_call: TRBJ2-3
v_call: TRBV7-2
clone_size: many
cdr3_aa: CASSPRAGKDTQYF
cdr3_nt: TGTGCCAGCAGCCCCCGAGCAGGGAAAGATACGCAGTATTTT

d_call: TRBD2
j_call: TRBJ2-1
v_call: TRBV3-1
clone_size: few
cdr3_aa: CASSQDLLAGVHNEQFF
cdr3_nt: TGTGCCAGCAGCCAAGATTTACTAGCGGGAGTCCACAATGAGCAGTTCTTC

d_call: TRBD2
j_call: TRBJ2-1
v_call: TRBV5-1
clone_size: many
cdr3_aa: CASSPGLARNEQFF
cdr3_nt: TGCGCCAGCAGCCCGGGACTAGCGCGCAATGAGCAGTTCTTC

d_call: TRBD2
j_call: TRBJ2-5
v_call: TRBV5-1
clone_size: few
cdr3_aa: CASSPGLAGGRSETQYF
cdr3_nt: TGCGCCAGCAGCCCGGGACTAGCGGGGGGGCGGTCAGAGACCCAGTACTTC

d_call: TRBD1
j_call: TRBJ2-7
v_call: TRBV29-1
clone_size: many
cdr3_aa: CSVITGTGGNYEQYF
cdr3_nt: TGCAGCGTTATCACCGGGACAGGGGGCAACTACGAGCAGTACTTC

d_call: NA
j_call: TRBJ2-5
v_call: TRBV2
clone_size: many
cdr3_aa: CASKPEETQYF
cdr3_nt: TGTGCCAGCAAGCCAGAAGAGACCCAGTACTTC

d_call: NA
j_call: TRBJ2-2
v_call: TRBV7-2
clone_size: many
cdr3_aa: CASSSTRGNTGELFF
cdr3_nt: TGTGCCAGCAGCTCGACTAGAGGGAACACCGGGGAGCTGTTTTTT

d_call: NA
j_call: TRBJ2-7
v_call: TRBV27
clone_size: NA
cdr3_aa: CASRVHSSYEQYF
cdr3_nt: TGTGCCAGCAGGGTCCACTCTTCCTACGAGCAGTACTTC

d_call: TRBD2
j_call: TRBJ2-3
v_call: TRBV6-5
clone_size: NA
cdr3_aa: CASTPGTRGTDTQYF
cdr3_nt: TGTGCCAGCACCCCCGGGACTAGAGGCACAGATACGCAGTATTTT

d_call: TRBD2
j_call: TRBJ2-3
v_call: TRBV20-1
clone_size: many
cdr3_aa: CSARDPSGGATDTQYF
cdr3_nt: TGCAGTGCTAGAGATCCTAGCGGGGGGGCCACAGATACGCAGTATTTT

d_call: NA
j_call: TRBJ2-4
v_call: TRBV28
clone_size: NA
cdr3_aa: CASSPVPLAKNIQYF
cdr3_nt: TGTGCCAGCAGTCCGGTACCGCTAGCCAAAAACATTCAGTACTTC

d_call: TRBD1
j_call: TRBJ1-4
v_call: TRBV29-1
clone_size: many
cdr3_aa: CSVVTGSRGKLFF
cdr3_nt: TGCAGCGTCGTGACAGGGAGTCGCGGAAAACTGTTTTTT

d_call: NA
j_call: TRBJ1-3
v_call: TRBV28
clone_size: many
cdr3_aa: CASSSGSSSGNTIYF
cdr3_nt: TGTGCCAGCAGTTCCGGGTCCAGCTCTGGAAACACCATATATTTT

d_call: TRBD2
j_call: TRBJ2-1
v_call: TRBV6-4
clone_size: many
cdr3_aa: CASSQTPSGQLGEQFF
cdr3_nt: TGTGCCAGCAGTCAGACCCCTAGCGGGCAGCTCGGTGAGCAGTTCTTC

d_call: NA
j_call: TRBJ2-1
v_call: TRBV6-6
clone_size: NA
cdr3_aa: CASRDSSYNEQFF
cdr3_nt: TGTGCCAGCAGAGACAGCAGTTACAATGAGCAGTTCTTC

d_call: NA
j_call: TRBJ2-1
v_call: TRBV27
clone_size: many
cdr3_aa: CASSLGSGAYNEQFF
cdr3_nt: TGTGCCAGCAGTCTCGGGTCGGGGGCCTACAATGAGCAGTTCTTC

d_call: TRBD1
j_call: TRBJ1-2
v_call: TRBV20-1
clone_size: many
cdr3_aa: CSARDTDRGYGYTF
cdr3_nt: TGCAGTGCTAGAGATACCGACAGGGGCTATGGCTACACCTTC

d_call: TRBD2
j_call: TRBJ2-5
v_call: TRBV20-1
clone_size: many
cdr3_aa: CSVPGLAGGETQYF
cdr3_nt: TGCAGTGTCCCGGGACTAGCGGGGGGCGAGACCCAGTACTTC

d_call: NA
j_call: TRBJ2-2
v_call: TRBV9
clone_size: NA
cdr3_aa: CASSVVSGELFF
cdr3_nt: TGTGCCAGCAGCGTAGTAAGCGGGGAGCTGTTTTTT

d_call: NA
j_call: TRBJ2-2
v_call: TRBV5-1
clone_size: many
cdr3_aa: CASSLARLEWTPGELFF
cdr3_nt: TGCGCCAGCAGCTTGGCCAGGTTGGAGTGGACCCCGGGGGAGCTGTTTTTT

d_call: TRBD1
j_call: TRBJ2-7
v_call: TRBV28
clone_size: NA
cdr3_aa: CASSSGTGRSKQYF
cdr3_nt: TGTGCCAGCAGTTCCGGGACAGGGAGGAGCAAGCAGTACTTC

d_call: TRBD1
j_call: TRBJ2-2
v_call: TRBV27
clone_size: NA
cdr3_aa: CASSLWTGNTGELFF
cdr3_nt: TGTGCCAGCAGTTTATGGACAGGGAACACCGGGGAGCTGTTTTTT

d_call: TRBD2
j_call: TRBJ2-1
v_call: TRBV2
clone_size: NA
cdr3_aa: CASRGTSGGGNEQFF
cdr3_nt: TGTGCCAGCAGAGGGACTAGCGGGGGGGGCAATGAGCAGTTCTTC

d_call: NA
j_call: TRBJ2-5
v_call: TRBV5-6
clone_size: many
cdr3_aa: CASSFLPGEETQYF
cdr3_nt: TGTGCCAGCAGCTTCCTCCCCGGGGAAGAGACCCAGTACTTC

d_call: NA
j_call: TRBJ1-2
v_call: TRBV20-1
clone_size: many
cdr3_aa: CSASGLIFSYGYTF
cdr3_nt: TGCAGTGCTAGCGGGCTGATCTTTAGCTATGGCTACACCTTC

d_call: NA
j_call: TRBJ2-5
v_call: TRBV20-1
clone_size: many
cdr3_aa: CSARGGRPSETQYF
cdr3_nt: TGCAGTGCCCGAGGGGGGCGACCGTCCGAGACCCAGTACTTC

d_call: TRBD1
j_call: TRBJ2-1
v_call: TRBV20-1
clone_size: many
cdr3_aa: CSARDLPGGNEQFF
cdr3_nt: TGCAGTGCTAGAGATCTCCCAGGGGGAAATGAGCAGTTCTTC

d_call: TRBD2
j_call: TRBJ2-1
v_call: TRBV12-3/TRBV12-4
clone_size: many
cdr3_aa: CASTYGTSGSNEQFF
cdr3_nt: TGTGCCAGCACCTATGGGACTAGCGGGAGCAATGAGCAGTTCTTC

d_call: NA
j_call: TRBJ2-1
v_call: TRBV10-3
clone_size: many
cdr3_aa: CAIGREIGNNEQFF
cdr3_nt: TGTGCCATCGGAAGGGAGATAGGCAACAATGAGCAGTTCTTC

d_call: NA
j_call: TRBJ2-1
v_call: TRBV20-1
clone_size: many
cdr3_aa: CSARERAPLGDEQFF
cdr3_nt: TGCAGTGCTAGAGAGCGGGCCCCTCTCGGAGATGAGCAGTTCTTC

d_call: TRBD2
j_call: TRBJ2-7
v_call: TRBV6-5
clone_size: many
cdr3_aa: CASRPPSGSYEQYF
cdr3_nt: TGTGCCAGCAGGCCCCCTAGCGGGAGCTACGAGCAGTACTTC

d_call: NA
j_call: TRBJ2-4
v_call: TRBV12-5
clone_size: NA
cdr3_aa: CASTYGILYKNIQYF
cdr3_nt: TGTGCCTCAACGTACGGCATCCTCTACAAAAACATTCAGTACTTC

d_call: TRBD2
j_call: TRBJ2-3
v_call: TRBV28
clone_size: many
cdr3_aa: CASSPPGLAGDKDTQYF
cdr3_nt: TGTGCCAGCAGTCCACCCGGACTAGCGGGAGATAAGGATACGCAGTATTTT

d_call: TRBD2
j_call: TRBJ2-2
v_call: TRBV7-3
clone_size: NA
cdr3_aa: CASSKWTSGTNTGELFF
cdr3_nt: TGTGCCAGCAGCAAATGGACTAGCGGGACTAACACCGGGGAGCTGTTTTTT

d_call: TRBD2
j_call: TRBJ2-3
v_call: TRBV6-5
clone_size: many
cdr3_aa: CASSWKSGESRTQYF
cdr3_nt: TGTGCCAGCAGTTGGAAGAGCGGGGAGTCACGTACGCAGTATTTT

d_call: TRBD1
j_call: TRBJ2-1
v_call: TRBV11-3
clone_size: NA
cdr3_aa: CASSLGSWWTGAGNEQFF
cdr3_nt: TGTGCCAGCAGCTTAGGAAGTTGGTGGACAGGGGCGGGAAATGAGCAGTTCTTC